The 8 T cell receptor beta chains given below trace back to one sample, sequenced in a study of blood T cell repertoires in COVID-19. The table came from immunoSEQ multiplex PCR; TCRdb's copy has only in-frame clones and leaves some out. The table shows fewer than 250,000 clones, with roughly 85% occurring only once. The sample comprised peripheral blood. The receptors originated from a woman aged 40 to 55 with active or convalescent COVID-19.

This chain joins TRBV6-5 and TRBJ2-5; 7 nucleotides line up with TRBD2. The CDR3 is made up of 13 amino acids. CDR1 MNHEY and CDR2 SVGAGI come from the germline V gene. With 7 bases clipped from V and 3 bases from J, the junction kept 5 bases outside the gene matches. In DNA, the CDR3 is TGTGCCAGCACTTGGGGGGGGGAAGAGACCCAGTACTTC. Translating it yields CASTWGGEETQYF.

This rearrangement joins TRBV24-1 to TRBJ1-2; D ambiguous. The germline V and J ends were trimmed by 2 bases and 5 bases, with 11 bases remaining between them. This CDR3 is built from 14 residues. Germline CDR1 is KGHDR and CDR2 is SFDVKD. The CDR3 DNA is TGTGCCACCAGTGATTCTCCCGACTTTTATGGCTACACCTTC. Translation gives CATSDSPDFYGYTF.

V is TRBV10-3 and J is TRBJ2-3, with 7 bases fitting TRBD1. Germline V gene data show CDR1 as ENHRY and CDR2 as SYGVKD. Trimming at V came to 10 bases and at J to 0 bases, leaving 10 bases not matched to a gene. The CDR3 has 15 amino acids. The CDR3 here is CATLPGTESTDTQYF. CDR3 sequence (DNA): TGTGCCACCCTACCCGGGACAGAGAGCACAGATACGCAGTATTTT.

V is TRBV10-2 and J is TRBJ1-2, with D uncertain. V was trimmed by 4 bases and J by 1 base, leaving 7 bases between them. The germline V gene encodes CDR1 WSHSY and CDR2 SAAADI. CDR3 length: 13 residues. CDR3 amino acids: CASSVGVNYGYTF. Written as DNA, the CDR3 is TGCGCCAGCAGTGTTGGAGTTAACTATGGCTACACCTTC.

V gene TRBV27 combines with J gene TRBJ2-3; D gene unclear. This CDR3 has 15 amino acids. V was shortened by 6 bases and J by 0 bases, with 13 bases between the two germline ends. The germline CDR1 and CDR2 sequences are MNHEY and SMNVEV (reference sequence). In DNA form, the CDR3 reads TGTGCCAGCAGATCCCCCAGGCCTAGCACAGATACGCAGTATTTT. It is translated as CASRSPRPSTDTQYF.

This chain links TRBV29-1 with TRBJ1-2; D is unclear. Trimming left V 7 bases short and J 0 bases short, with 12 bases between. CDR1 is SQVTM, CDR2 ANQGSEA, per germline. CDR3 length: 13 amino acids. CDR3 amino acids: CSARTEANYGYTF. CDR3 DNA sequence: TGCAGCGCCCGGACGGAGGCTAACTATGGCTACACCTTC.

CDR3 region: CASIPGTENTGELFF. CDR3 nucleotides: TGTGCCAGCATACCCGGGACTGAAAACACCGGGGAGCTGTTTTTT. V is TRBV28 and J is TRBJ2-2; weak D call: TRBD2 (6 bases). Germline values: CDR1 MDHEN, CDR2 SYDVKM. Trimming took off 7 bases at V and 2 bases at J, with 14 bases between the two ends. The CDR3 length is 15 residues.

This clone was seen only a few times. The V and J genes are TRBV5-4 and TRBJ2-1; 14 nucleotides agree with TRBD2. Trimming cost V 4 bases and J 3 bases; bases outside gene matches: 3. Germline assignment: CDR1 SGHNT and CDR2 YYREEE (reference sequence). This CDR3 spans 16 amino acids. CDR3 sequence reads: CASSKGLAGDYNEQFF. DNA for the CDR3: TGTGCCAGCAGCAAGGGACTAGCGGGGGACTACAATGAGCAGTTCTTC.